The 21 T cell receptor beta chains below were found in one sample sequenced in a study of blood T cell repertoires in COVID-19. The method was immunoSEQ multiplex PCR; TCRdb's version includes in-frame clones alone and lacks a portion of them. The data show approximately 300,000 clones, more than 90% seen once. The source material was PBMCs or T cells enriched from blood (not recorded which). Every receptor here comes from a woman in her twenties or thirties who had been exposed to COVID-19.

This chain connects TRBV29-1 to TRBJ1-1, with TRBD1 as a possible D gene (5 bases). The length of the CDR3 is 14 residues. Germline assignment: CDR1 SQVTM and CDR2 ANQGSEA. The V and J ends lost 3 bases and 7 bases respectively, with 18 bases between them. Written as DNA, the CDR3 is TGCAGCGTTGAGACCGCTGGGGGGGTTGGTGAAGCTTTCTTT. It is translated as CSVETAGGVGEAFF. The entire variable domain, with the rest obtained from reference TRBV29-1 and TRBJ1-1, is as follows: SAVISQKPSRDICQRGTSLTIQCQVDSQVTMMFWYRQQPGQSLTLIATANQGSEATYESGFVIDKFPISRPNLTFSTLTVSNMSPEDSSIYLCSVETAGGVGEAFFGQGTRLTVV.

The chain carries TRBV9 and TRBJ1-2; no clear D gene. The CDR3 is made up of 15 amino acids. The V end was cut by 4 bases, the J end by 5 bases, with 18 bases between. Germline V gene lookup returns CDR1 SGDLS and CDR2 YYNGEE. The CDR3 DNA follows: TGTGCCAGCAGCACCGGCGGAGATCCCTTATATGGCTACACCTTC. Amino acid sequence: CASSTGGDPLYGYTF.

The chain links TRBV4-2 to TRBJ1-1; no definite D call. CDR1 and CDR2 (germline): LGHNA, YNFKEQ. The V and J ends lost 0 bases and 4 bases respectively, with 15 bases between them. This CDR3 has 16 amino acids. The CDR3 nucleotides are TGTGCCAGCAGCCAAGAGGAGGGCTATGCCGCCACTGAAGCTTTCTTT. Its translation is CASSQEEGYAATEAFF.

The chain employs TRBV6-1 and TRBJ1-6; D perhaps matches TRBD1 (5 bases). CDR3 length: 16 amino acids. The ends were cut back, 6 bases at V and 10 bases at J, with 22 bases in the middle. Germline lookup yields CDR1 MNHNS and CDR2 SASEGT. The CDR3 here is CASRENWGIARSPLHF. CDR3 in DNA: TGTGCCAGCAGGGAAAATTGGGGCATAGCAAGGTCACCCCTCCACTTT.

V and J are TRBV3-1 (or the pseudogene TRBV3-2) and TRBJ2-1; the match to TRBD2 covers 9 bases. The ends lost 7 bases at V and 15 bases at J; junction bases unmatched: 10. The CDR3 totals 12 residues. Germline CDR1 LGHDT, CDR2 YNNKEL (reference sequence). The DNA of the CDR3 is TGTGCCAGCACCCACGGACTAGCGAGCATGTTCTTC. Its translation: CASTHGLASMFF.

This clone was found once. The rearrangement uses TRBV16 and TRBJ2-5, with TRBD1 matching 10 bases. CDR1 and CDR2 from the germline V gene are KGHSY and FQNENV. V trimming: 4 bases; J trimming: 5 bases; junction bases outside the gene matches: 4. CDR3 length: 14 amino acids. The CDR3 reads CASSRDRGRETQYF. The CDR3 DNA reads as TGTGCCAGCAGCCGGGACAGGGGCCGGGAGACCCAGTACTTC.

The V call is TRBV7-2, the J call TRBJ2-7, with a weak D call TRBD2 (7 bases). Germline V lookup: CDR1 SGHTA, CDR2 FQGNSA. There are 15 residues in the CDR3. Trimming took off 6 bases at V and 3 bases at J, with 18 bases between the two ends. The CDR3 reads CASSLVGGAFYEQYF. CDR3 coding DNA: TGTGCCAGCAGTTTGGTGGGGGGGGCTTTCTACGAGCAGTACTTC.

CDR3 sequence: CASSEALRTGELFF. The CDR3 nucleotides read TGTGCCAGCAGTGAAGCTCTTCGCACCGGGGAGCTGTTTTTT. J is TRBJ2-2 and V is TRBV6-1; no definite D call. With 0 bases removed from V and 4 bases from J, the gap between germline ends came to 6 bases. Looked up from germline, CDR1 is MNHNS and CDR2 is SASEGT. The CDR3 is 14 amino acids.

The J gene is TRBJ2-7, the V gene TRBV6-5; 9 nucleotides match TRBD2. V shed 0 bases, J shed 1 base, and the junction held 4 bases outside the gene matches. Germline values: CDR1 MNHEY, CDR2 SVGAGI. The CDR3 contains 16 residues. The CDR3 protein is CASSYSRRGGSYEQYF. DNA of the CDR3: TGTGCCAGCAGTTACTCAAGGCGGGGGGGATCCTACGAGCAGTACTTC.

The chain carries TRBV5-6 and TRBJ2-5, with D perhaps TRBD1 (5 bases). V lost 2 bases and J lost 3, with 8 bases in between. This CDR3 region has 13 residues. Germline V gene sequence: CDR1 SGHDT, CDR2 YYEEEE. As DNA, the CDR3 is TGTGCCAGCAGCTTAGGACAAAAAGAGACCCAGTACTTC. As protein: CASSLGQKETQYF.

V gene TRBV7-2 combines with J gene TRBJ2-7; a weak D match, TRBD1 (6 bases). Germline CDR1 SGHTA, CDR2 FQGNSA. The CDR3 spans 15 residues. V was pared by 2 bases and J by 9 bases, with 20 bases between. The chain's CDR3 is CASSLSPRTLGGQYF. CDR3 bases: TGTGCCAGCAGCTTATCCCCTAGGACACTAGGGGGGCAGTACTTC.

The chain carries TRBV6-5 and TRBJ1-5; 8 nucleotides align to TRBD1. V lost 8 bases and J lost 5; bases outside the gene matches: 5. The length of the CDR3 is 13 residues. Germline V lookup: CDR1 MNHEY, CDR2 SVGAGI. This chain's CDR3 is CASRQGAHQPQHF. As DNA, the CDR3 is TGTGCCAGCCGGCAGGGGGCCCATCAGCCCCAGCATTTT.

This chain links TRBV4-2 with TRBJ1-4, with 8 bases lining up with TRBD1. Germline V gene lookup returns CDR1 LGHNA and CDR2 YNFKEQ. J gave up 6 bases and V 2 bases, and 5 bases lay outside the gene matches. The CDR3 has 15 amino acids. The CDR3: CASSQRDRSDEKLFF. The CDR3 nucleotides are TGTGCCAGCAGCCAAAGGGACAGGTCGGATGAAAAACTGTTTTTT.

The J gene is TRBJ1-2, the V gene TRBV4-1; D may be TRBD1 (6 bases). The CDR3 runs 15 residues. The germline gives CDR1 MGHRA, CDR2 YSYEKL. The V end lost 4 bases, the J end lost 6 bases, and 18 bases lay between the germline ends. CDR3 DNA: TGCGCCAGCAGCCCTTACTTTGGGGGGGCGAATGGCTACACCTTC. It is translated as CASSPYFGGANGYTF.

The rearrangement links TRBV7-2 to TRBJ2-7; TRBD1 matches at 7 bases. Germline trimming cut 4 bases from V and 1 base from J; bases unmatched to any gene: 7. Germline V gene sequence: CDR1 SGHTA, CDR2 FQGNSA. This CDR3 has 15 amino acids. CDR3 sequence: CASSSRDSFSYEQYF. In DNA, the CDR3 is TGTGCCAGCAGCTCCCGGGACAGTTTTTCCTACGAGCAGTACTTC.

The rearrangement uses TRBV27 and TRBJ1-5, with a weak D call TRBD1 (6 bases). Germline values: CDR1 MNHEY, CDR2 SMNVEV (reference sequence). V lost 3 bases and J lost 1, with 13 bases in between. The CDR3 runs to 16 residues. This CDR3 reads CASSFTGLLSNQPQHF. The CDR3 DNA follows: TGTGCCAGCAGTTTCACAGGGCTTCTCAGCAATCAGCCCCAGCATTTT.

This clone was observed a single time. The chain employs TRBV19 and TRBJ1-2; D is possibly TRBD1 (6 bases). The CDR3 consists of 13 residues. Trimming took off 1 base at V and 6 bases at J, with 9 bases between the two ends. Germline lookup yields CDR1 LNHDA and CDR2 SQIVND (reference sequence). CDR3 nucleotides: TGTGCCAGTAGTATAGGTGCAGGGGATGGCTACACCTTC. Encoded protein: CASSIGAGDGYTF. Looking up the rest from reference TRBV19 and TRBJ1-2 gives the full variable domain: DGGITQSPKYLFRKEGQNVTLSCEQNLNHDAMYWYRQDPGQGLRLIYYSQIVNDFQKGDIAEGYSVSREKKESFPLTVTSAQKNPTAFYLCASSIGAGDGYTFGSGTRLTVV.

V gene TRBV7-7 combines with J gene TRBJ1-2; D remains unclear. Trimming left V 0 bases short and J 7 bases short, with 9 bases between. Germline V gene sequence: CDR1 SSHAT, CDR2 FNYEAQ (reference sequence). The CDR3 is 13 amino acids. The CDR3, as DNA: TGTGCCAGCAGCTTAGCGCGGGTCTTTGGCTACACCTTC. Its translation: CASSLARVFGYTF.

The chain employs TRBV6-5 and TRBJ1-6; D gene unclear. V lost 2 bases to trimming and J lost 7 bases, with 12 bases between them. Germline CDR1 is MNHEY and CDR2 is SVGAGI. This CDR3 has 15 amino acids. CDR3 loop: CASSYTHGLNSPLHF. CDR3 bases: TGTGCCAGCAGTTACACCCACGGTCTAAATTCACCCCTCCACTTT.

The chain has TRBV9 and TRBJ2-3; D possibly corresponds to TRBD2 (7 bases). V was pared by 3 bases and J by 7 bases, with 21 bases between. Germline assignment: CDR1 SGDLS and CDR2 YYNGEE. This CDR3 is built from 16 residues. The CDR3 reads CASSAPRGASVNTQYF. DNA for the CDR3: TGTGCCAGCAGCGCCCCCCGGGGGGCGAGTGTGAATACGCAGTATTTT.

The J gene is TRBJ2-5, the V gene TRBV2; tentative D call: TRBD2 (6 bases). The CDR3 consists of 14 residues. V was trimmed by 3 bases and J by 5 bases, leaving 13 bases between them. Looked up from germline, CDR1 is SNHLY and CDR2 is FYNNEI. The CDR3 coding sequence is TGTGCCAGCAGTGAGGGGGAGGCGGGGGAGACCCAGTACTTC. It yields the protein CASSEGEAGETQYF.